Following are 28 T cell receptor beta chains from one sample sequenced in a study of control samples from healthy donors and cancer patients. Produced via immunoSEQ multiplex PCR; TCRdb's table is partial and in-frame only. Of 150,000 to 200,000 clones detected, around 94% appear once; the ten largest clones hold more than 1.3%. Sequencing was performed on blood. The receptors originated from a man younger than 40 in good health.

This chain uses TRBV2 with TRBJ2-7; 7 bases agree with TRBD2. The CDR3 covers 15 residues. V shed 7 bases and J 3 bases; nucleotides not matched to a gene: 12. The germline gives CDR1 SNHLY, CDR2 FYNNEI. The CDR3: CASTFSGSTVYEQYF. CDR3 coding DNA: TGTGCCAGCACCTTTAGCGGGTCCACTGTCTACGAGCAGTACTTC.

The chain combines TRBV18 with TRBJ1-1; 7 bases agree with TRBD1. Germline values: CDR1 KGHSH, CDR2 LQKENI. The CDR3 sequence is 14 residues long. Losses at the gene ends were 3 bases for V and 4 bases for J; bases not matched to a gene: 5. For the CDR3, the DNA is TGTGCCAGCTCACCCTCACAGGGGACCACTGAAGCTTTCTTT. Translated: CASSPSQGTTEAFF. The variable domain in full, completed from reference TRBV18 and TRBJ1-1, reads NAGVMQNPRHLVRRRGQEARLRCSPMKGHSHVYWYRQLPEEGLKFMVYLQKENIIDESGMPKERFSAEFPKEGPSILRIQQVVRGDSAAYFCASSPSQGTTEAFFGQGTRLTVV.

The chain is built from TRBV7-7 and TRBJ2-1; 11 nucleotides match TRBD2. V was pared by 4 bases and J by 7 bases, with 9 bases of the junction left unmatched. The CDR3 extends over 16 amino acids. Germline loops: CDR1 SSHAT, CDR2 FNYEAQ (reference sequence). This CDR3 is CASSSLPGLAVNEQFF. CDR3 in DNA: TGTGCCAGCAGCTCGTTGCCGGGACTAGCGGTTAATGAGCAGTTCTTC.

This chain connects TRBV4-1 to TRBJ2-7; 9 nucleotides line up with TRBD1. Germline trimming cut 2 bases from V and 4 bases from J; bases unmatched to any gene: 3. The CDR3 loop spans 14 amino acids. Germline V lookup: CDR1 MGHRA, CDR2 YSYEKL. CDR3 loop: CASSQWDREYEQYF. In DNA, the CDR3 is TGCGCCAGCAGCCAATGGGACAGGGAATACGAGCAGTACTTC.

V and J are TRBV5-1 and TRBJ1-3; D may be TRBD1 (5 bases). This CDR3 comprises 14 residues. V was cut by 4 bases and J by 4 bases, with 12 bases left in between. From germline, CDR1 is SGHRS and CDR2 YFSETQ. DNA of the CDR3: TGCGCCAGCAGCCTCGGGACCTTGGGAAACACCATATATTTT. Translation: CASSLGTLGNTIYF.

The CDR3 protein is CASSVASSGGYETQYF. The CDR3 DNA is TGTGCCAGCAGCGTAGCTTCTAGCGGGGGCTACGAGACCCAGTACTTC. The V and J genes are TRBV9 and TRBJ2-5; 10 nucleotides line up with TRBD2. This CDR3 is 16 amino acids long. CDR1 and CDR2 from the germline V gene are SGDLS and YYNGEE. The junction had 7 bases not matched to a gene; V was cut back by 0 bases and J by 5 bases.

The chain couples TRBV7-9 to TRBJ2-1; possible D gene TRBD1, 5 bases. The germline gives CDR1 SEHNR, CDR2 FQNEAQ (reference sequence). Trimming removed 5 bases from V and 0 bases from J, with 14 bases in between. This CDR3 has 16 residues. The CDR3 nucleotides read TGTGCCAGCAGCCCGCAAGGGGCCCTCTCCTACAATGAGCAGTTCTTC. This gives the protein CASSPQGALSYNEQFF.

CDR3 bases: TGTGCCAGCAGCTTTAGACGGAACACTGAAGCTTTCTTT. Amino acids: CASSFRRNTEAFF. J is TRBJ1-1 and V is TRBV5-8; D call uncertain. CDR1 SGHTS and CDR2 YDEGEE come from the germline V gene. CDR3 size: 13 residues. V was shortened by 2 bases and J by 1 base, with 6 bases between the two germline ends.

Points on this clone: Other DNA sequences in this sample translate to the same CDR3. This sequence joins TRBV19 and TRBJ2-1; perhaps TRBD1 as D (5 bases). Germline CDR1 and CDR2: LNHDA and SQIVND (reference sequence). The germline V and J ends were trimmed by 3 bases and 1 base, with 10 bases remaining between them. The CDR3 length is 15 residues. CDR3 nucleotides: TGTGCCAGTAGTATTGTCCAGGGATCCTACAATGAGCAGTTCTTC. It encodes CASSIVQGSYNEQFF.

The chain has TRBV12-2 and TRBJ1-1; the D call TRBD1 from the table was never checked on the DNA. TRBV12-2 is classified as a pseudogene. The CDR3 covers 15 residues. CDR3 in amino acids: CASRPRGHKFAEAFF. The CDR3 bases are TGTGCAAGTCGCCCCAGGGGGCACAAGTTCGCTGAAGCTTTCTTT.

A single count supports this clone. V gene TRBV6-4 combines with J gene TRBJ2-2; no clear D gene. The CDR3 covers 12 residues. The V end lost 3 bases, the J end lost 4 bases, and 3 bases lay between the germline ends. Germline CDR1 and CDR2: MRHNA and SNTAGT. The DNA of the CDR3 is TGTGCCAGCAGTGATGCCACCGGGGAGCTGTTTTTT. Its translation is CASSDATGELFF.

The chain has TRBV27 and TRBJ1-4; D call uncertain. Per germline, CDR1 MNHEY and CDR2 SMNVEV (reference sequence). Deletions cut 4 bases from V and 8 bases from J, with 17 bases between. This CDR3 has 15 residues. The CDR3 reads CASSSDVLGYEKLFF. For the CDR3, the DNA is TGTGCCAGCAGTTCGGACGTCCTCGGGTACGAAAAACTGTTTTTT.

The chain has TRBV5-1 and TRBJ2-1, with D maybe TRBD1 (6 bases). Germline loops: CDR1 SGHRS, CDR2 YFSETQ. This CDR3 spans 15 amino acids. V lost 0 bases and J lost 0, with 7 bases in between. CDR3 coding DNA: TGCGCCAGCAGCTTGGAAGGGGGCTCCTACAATGAGCAGTTCTTC. This encodes CASSLEGGSYNEQFF.

The CDR3: CASNLAGALYNEQFF. The DNA of the CDR3 is TGTGCCAGCAACCTAGCGGGGGCCCTGTACAATGAGCAGTTCTTC. V and J are TRBV7-2 and TRBJ2-1; TRBD2 matches at 10 bases. V lost 7 bases, J lost 4 bases, and 7 bases stayed unmatched. The germline V gene has CDR1 SGHTA and CDR2 FQGNSA. The CDR3 consists of 15 residues. Supplemented by reference TRBV7-2 and TRBJ2-1, the full variable domain reads GAGVSQSPSNKVTEKGKDVELRCDPISGHTALYWYRQSLGQGLEFLIYFQGNSAPDKSGLPSDRFSAERTGGSVSTLTIQRTQQEDSAVYLCASNLAGALYNEQFFGPGTRLTVL.

The chain joins TRBV6-5 to TRBJ1-5, with D possibly matching TRBD1 (5 bases). Trimming took off 4 bases at V and 9 bases at J, with 13 bases between the two ends. The CDR3 sequence is 13 residues long. In germline, CDR1 is MNHEY, CDR2 SVGAGI. CDR3 DNA sequence: TGTGCCAGCAGTTCGGGGCTCGGCCGGCCCCAGCATTTT. The encoded protein is CASSSGLGRPQHF.

The gene calls are TRBV7-2 and TRBJ2-3; TRBD2 agrees at 10 bases. CDR3 size: 15 residues. CDR1 SGHTA and CDR2 FQGNSA come from the germline V gene. The V gene end was trimmed by 5 bases and the J gene end by 3 bases; junction bases not matched to a gene: 5. This CDR3 is CASSGSGRATDTQYF. In nucleotides, the CDR3 is TGTGCCAGCAGCGGGAGCGGGAGGGCAACAGATACGCAGTATTTT.

This chain uses TRBV29-1 with TRBJ1-4; D is perhaps TRBD1 (6 bases). V was shortened by 7 bases and J by 6 bases, with 18 bases between the two germline ends. The CDR3 length is 14 residues. CDR1 is SQVTM and CDR2 is ANQGSEA in the germline V gene. The DNA of the CDR3 is TGCAGCGCAATGTATAAAGGGGGTTATGAAAAACTGTTTTTT. Translated, it gives CSAMYKGGYEKLFF.

V is TRBV19 and J is TRBJ2-4; D tentatively reads TRBD1 or TRBD2 (5 bases each). This CDR3 has 15 residues. Trimming pared 6 bases from V and 5 bases from J, leaving 17 bases between. Germline V CDR1 and CDR2: LNHDA, SQIVND (reference sequence). This chain's CDR3 is CASSLPRGVENIQYF. The CDR3 bases are TGTGCCAGTAGCCTACCCCGGGGCGTCGAAAACATTCAGTACTTC. Full variable domain (outside the CDR3, taken from reference TRBV19 and TRBJ2-4): DGGITQSPKYLFRKEGQNVTLSCEQNLNHDAMYWYRQDPGQGLRLIYYSQIVNDFQKGDIAEGYSVSREKKESFPLTVTSAQKNPTAFYLCASSLPRGVENIQYFGAGTRLSVL.

DNA for the CDR3: TGTGCCAGCAGCCCCGCAGGAGGCACCGGGGAGCTGTTTTTT. Encoded protein: CASSPAGGTGELFF. V gene TRBV5-6 combines with J gene TRBJ2-2; D is perhaps TRBD2 (5 bases). Germline values: CDR1 SGHDT, CDR2 YYEEEE. The CDR3 totals 14 residues. Trimming left V 4 bases short and J 4 bases short, with 11 bases between.

V is TRBV29-1 and J is TRBJ1-1, with unresolved D. V lost 6 bases and J lost 6, with 8 bases in between. CDR1 and CDR2 from the germline V gene are SQVTM and ANQGSEA. The CDR3 sequence is 10 residues long. CDR3 DNA sequence: TGCAGCGTAAAGACACCTGAAGCTTTCTTT. Its protein is CSVKTPEAFF. The whole variable domain, remainder taken from reference TRBV29-1 and TRBJ1-1, is SAVISQKPSRDICQRGTSLTIQCQVDSQVTMMFWYRQQPGQSLTLIATANQGSEATYESGFVIDKFPISRPNLTFSTLTVSNMSPEDSSIYLCSVKTPEAFFGQGTRLTVV.

This clone occurred once. This chain connects TRBV2 to TRBJ2-7, with TRBD2 identical over 7 bases. In germline, CDR1 is SNHLY, CDR2 FYNNEI. The CDR3 is 12 amino acids. This CDR3 is CAAGRTSYEQYF. In nucleotides, the CDR3 is TGTGCAGCGGGGCGGACCTCCTACGAGCAGTACTTC.

J is TRBJ2-1 and V is TRBV4-1; no clear D gene. The CDR3 runs 15 residues. Germline V gene data show CDR1 as MGHRA and CDR2 as YSYEKL. The V gene lost 1 base and the J gene lost 3 bases, with 10 bases spanning the gap. As DNA, the CDR3 is TGCGCCAGCAGCCAAGGATTGCGAGACTACAATGAGCAGTTCTTC. It translates to CASSQGLRDYNEQFF.

The V and J genes are TRBV5-4 and TRBJ2-1; 7 nucleotides align to TRBD2. The CDR3 totals 13 residues. V shed 1 base, J shed 10 bases, and the junction held 5 bases outside the gene matches. Germline V gives CDR1 SGHNT, CDR2 YYREEE (reference sequence). The CDR3 region has the DNA TGTGCCAGCAGCTTGCCTGGGAGGGAGGAGCAGTTCTTC. This gives the protein CASSLPGREEQFF.

The count of this clone is one. The chain links TRBV9 to TRBJ1-1, with D possibly being TRBD1 (5 bases). Deletions cut 4 bases from V and 5 bases from J, with 15 bases between. The CDR3 has 14 amino acids. CDR1 and CDR2 from the germline V gene are SGDLS and YYNGEE. The CDR3 bases are TGTGCCAGCAGCTACGGACACCGGAGGACTGAAGCTTTCTTT. The encoded protein is CASSYGHRRTEAFF.

This chain uses TRBV6-6 with TRBJ2-7; 9 bases map to TRBD2. The germline V gene has CDR1 MNHNY and CDR2 SVGAGI (reference sequence). This CDR3 is built from 16 residues. The ends lost 0 bases at V and 4 bases at J; junction bases unmatched: 7. The CDR3 reads CASSYSPSGAEYEQYF. CDR3 in DNA: TGTGCCAGCAGTTACTCTCCTAGCGGGGCAGAATACGAGCAGTACTTC.

Details on this clone: The sample carries other DNA sequences with the same CDR3. V gene TRBV18 combines with J gene TRBJ2-3; D is undetermined. This CDR3 comprises 13 residues. Germline assignment: CDR1 KGHSH and CDR2 LQKENI. Trimming shortened V by 3 bases and J by 2 bases, and 6 bases separated the two germline ends. CDR3 DNA sequence: TGTGCCAGCTCACCCGGGCCCACAGATACGCAGTATTTT. This sequence encodes CASSPGPTDTQYF.

V and J are TRBV30 and TRBJ2-7; 8 nucleotides agree with TRBD2. From germline, CDR1 is GTSNPN and CDR2 SVGIG (reference sequence). CDR3 length: 18 residues. Unmatched junction bases numbered 18, after V lost 3 bases and J lost 2 bases. CDR3 sequence (DNA): TGTGCCTGGAGCGGGGGGGAGCCCCCCCGCCCTGGAACCTACGAGCAGTACTTC. As protein: CAWSGGEPPRPGTYEQYF. Full variable domain (missing parts from reference TRBV30 and TRBJ2-7): SQTIHQWPATLVQPVGSPLSLECTVEGTSNPNLYWYRQAAGRGLQLLFYSVGIGQISSEVPQNLSASRPQDRQFILSSKKLLLSDSGFYLCAWSGGEPPRPGTYEQYFGPGTRLTVT.

The chain employs TRBV7-9 and TRBJ2-7; D unclear. This CDR3 region has 14 residues. V was clipped by 9 bases and J by 0 bases, with 15 bases between them. Germline assignment: CDR1 SEHNR and CDR2 FQNEAQ (reference sequence). The CDR3 DNA reads as TGTGCCAGTAGCCCGACACTATCCTCCTACGAGCAGTACTTC. Protein sequence: CASSPTLSSYEQYF.